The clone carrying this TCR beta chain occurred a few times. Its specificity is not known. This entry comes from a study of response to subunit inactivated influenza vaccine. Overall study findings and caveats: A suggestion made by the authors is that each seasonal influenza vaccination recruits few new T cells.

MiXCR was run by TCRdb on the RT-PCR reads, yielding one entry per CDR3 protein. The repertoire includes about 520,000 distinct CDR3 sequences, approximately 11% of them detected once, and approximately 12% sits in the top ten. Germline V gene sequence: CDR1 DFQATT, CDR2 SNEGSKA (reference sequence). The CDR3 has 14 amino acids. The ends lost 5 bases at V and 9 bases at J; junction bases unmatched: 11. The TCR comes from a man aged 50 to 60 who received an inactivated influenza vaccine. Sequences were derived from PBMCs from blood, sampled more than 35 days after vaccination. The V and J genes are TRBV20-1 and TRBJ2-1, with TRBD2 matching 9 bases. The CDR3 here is CSAGAGGPRGEQFF. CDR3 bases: TGCAGTGCTGGGGCGGGAGGGCCAAGGGGTGAGCAGTTCTTC.